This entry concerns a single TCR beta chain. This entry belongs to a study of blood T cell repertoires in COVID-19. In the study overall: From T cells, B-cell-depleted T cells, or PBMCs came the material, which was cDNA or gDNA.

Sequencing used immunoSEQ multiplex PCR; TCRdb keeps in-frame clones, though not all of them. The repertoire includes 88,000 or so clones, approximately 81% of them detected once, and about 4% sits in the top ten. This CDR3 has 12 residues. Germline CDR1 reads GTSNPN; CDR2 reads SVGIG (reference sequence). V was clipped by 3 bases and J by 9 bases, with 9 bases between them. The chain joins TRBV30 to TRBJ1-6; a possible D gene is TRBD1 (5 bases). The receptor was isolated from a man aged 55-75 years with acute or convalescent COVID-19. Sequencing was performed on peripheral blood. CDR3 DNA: TGTGCCTGGAGAGATACAGGTTCACCCCTCCACTTT. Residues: CAWRDTGSPLHF.